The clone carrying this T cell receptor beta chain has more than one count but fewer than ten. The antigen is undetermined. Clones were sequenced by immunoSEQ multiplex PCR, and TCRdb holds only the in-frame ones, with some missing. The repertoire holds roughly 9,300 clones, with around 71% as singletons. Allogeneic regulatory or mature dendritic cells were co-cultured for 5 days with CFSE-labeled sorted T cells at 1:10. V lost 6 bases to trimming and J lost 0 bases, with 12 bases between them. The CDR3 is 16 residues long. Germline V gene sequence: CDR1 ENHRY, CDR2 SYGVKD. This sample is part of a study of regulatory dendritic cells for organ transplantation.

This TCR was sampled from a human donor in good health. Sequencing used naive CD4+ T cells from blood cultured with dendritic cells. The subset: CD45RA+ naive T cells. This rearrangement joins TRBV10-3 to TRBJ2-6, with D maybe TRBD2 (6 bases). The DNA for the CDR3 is TGTGCCATCAGGAACGACGGGAGCTCTGGGGCCAACGTCCTGACTTTC. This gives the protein CAIRNDGSSGANVLTF.